The entry below gives a single TCR beta chain sequence along with its context. Antigen unknown. The data derive from a study of identical twins. The study, taken as a whole, reports: Weaker excess twin sharing was seen among beta out-of-frame sequences. Conclusions were drawn cross-sectionally by statistical analysis, without following the same donors.

CDR1 is SGHRS and CDR2 is YFSETQ in the germline V gene. The CDR3 sequence is 13 residues long. A template switching step contributed a universal primer site, while unique molecular identifiers were present in the cDNA. One entry per CDR3 protein results from TCRdb running MiXCR on the 5' RACE reads. The sample holds 1.5 million to 2 million distinct CDR3 sequences; around 33% are singletons and the top ten take 0.25% to 0.3%. The sequencing sample was made of cord blood. The source of this sequence is a newborn girl in good health. The rearrangement links TRBV5-1 to TRBJ2-4; tentative D call: TRBD1 (6 bases). Matching the DNA end better, TRBJ2-7 makes the J call doubtful. The CDR3 here is CASSSRDNYEQYV. The CDR3 DNA sequence: TGCGCCAGCAGCTCCCGGGACAACTACGAGCAGTACGTC.